The 9 T cell receptor beta chains given below trace back to one sample, sequenced in a study of T cell responses to AZD1222 COVID-19 vaccine. Generated by immunoSEQ multiplex PCR, the TCRdb table keeps only in-frame clones and is missing some. Seen here are 150,000 or so clones, approximately 90% observed once, and the top ten hold approximately 2%. This material consisted of peripheral blood, taken on day 0 of AZD1222 vaccination. The receptors shown here come from an adult in good health.

This clone was picked up a small number of times. The rearrangement uses TRBV28 and TRBJ1-2; D gene ambiguous. The CDR3 contains 10 residues. The germline V gene has CDR1 MDHEN and CDR2 SYDVKM. Trimming left V 4 bases short and J 12 bases short, with 9 bases between. CDR3 sequence: CASSSRRNTF. DNA of the CDR3: TGTGCCAGCAGTTCGAGAAGGAACACCTTC.

This chain uses TRBV7-2 with TRBJ1-2, with TRBD1 as a possible D gene (6 bases). The CDR3 sequence is 14 residues long. Germline V gene data show CDR1 as SGHTA and CDR2 as FQGNSA. V was trimmed by 6 bases and J by 4 bases, leaving 15 bases between them. The CDR3 sequence: CASSFDAQGYGYTF. The DNA of the CDR3 is TGTGCCAGCAGTTTCGACGCACAGGGCTATGGCTACACCTTC.

This chain uses TRBV24-1 with TRBJ1-1; possible D gene TRBD1, 5 bases. The CDR3 is 15 residues long. Germline V gene data show CDR1 as KGHDR and CDR2 as SFDVKD. Trimming removed 3 bases from V and 3 bases from J, with 13 bases in between. CDR3 loop: CATSDGAGGDTEAFF. In DNA form, the CDR3 reads TGTGCCACCAGTGATGGGGCAGGCGGGGACACTGAAGCTTTCTTT.

CDR3 region: CASSSYRGRMNTEAFF. The CDR3 region has the DNA TGTGCCAGCAGTTCATACAGGGGGCGAATGAACACTGAAGCTTTCTTT. The chain joins TRBV6-5 to TRBJ1-1, with 9 bases lining up with TRBD1. The J segment lost 0 bases and the V segment lost 4 bases, leaving 6 bases of the junction unmatched. This CDR3 spans 16 amino acids. CDR1 MNHEY and CDR2 SVGAGI come from the germline V gene.

The V and J genes are TRBV5-1 and TRBJ1-2; D not certain. The CDR3 is 13 residues long. CDR1 is SGHRS and CDR2 is YFSETQ in the germline V gene. V gave up 5 bases and J gave up 1 base, with 9 bases separating them. The CDR3 bases are TGCGCCAGCAGACCCGGTAGTAACTATGGCTACACCTTC. Encoded protein: CASRPGSNYGYTF.

The V gene is TRBV4-3, the J gene TRBJ1-2; D remains unclear. Between the trimmed V and J ends, which lost 1 base and 6 bases, there was a span of 9 bases. Germline V gene lookup returns CDR1 LGHNA and CDR2 YSLEER. CDR3 size: 13 residues. The CDR3 region has the DNA TGCGCCAGCAGCCAAGTTTCTGGGGATGGCTACACCTTC. Encoded protein: CASSQVSGDGYTF.

This rearrangement joins TRBV6-5 to TRBJ2-1, with 7 positions matching TRBD1. Germline lookup yields CDR1 MNHEY and CDR2 SVGAGI. J lost 14 bases, V lost 6 bases, and 7 bases had no gene match. This CDR3 comprises 11 residues. The DNA for the CDR3 is TGTGCCAGCAGGTCCCGGGACAGAGAGTTCTTC. This translates into CASRSRDREFF.

J is TRBJ1-2 and V is TRBV24-1; maybe TRBD1 (6 bases). V lost 3 bases and J lost 14, with 18 bases in between. The CDR3 is 13 amino acids. Germline CDR1 reads KGHDR; CDR2 reads SFDVKD. CDR3 region: CATSDIDLSGVTF. In DNA, the CDR3 is TGTGCCACCAGTGATATCGACCTGTCAGGGGTAACCTTC.

The rearrangement joins TRBV30 to TRBJ2-5; 7 bases fit TRBD2. Losses at the gene ends were 2 bases for V and 3 bases for J; bases not matched to a gene: 15. There are 17 residues in the CDR3. Looked up from germline, CDR1 is GTSNPN and CDR2 is SVGIG (reference sequence). The CDR3 region is CAWSMILGGEGKETQYF. CDR3 sequence (DNA): TGTGCCTGGAGTATGATTTTGGGCGGGGAGGGAAAAGAGACCCAGTACTTC.